The 21 T cell receptor beta chains given below trace back to one sample, sequenced in a study of blood T cell repertoires in COVID-19. TCRdb's copy holds only in-frame clones and misses some; the assay was immunoSEQ multiplex PCR. Counted here are 150,000 to 200,000 clones, around 91% occurring once; the ten biggest clones make up 0.6% to 0.8%. The sample consisted of peripheral blood. The receptors originated from a man aged 50-59 years with acute or convalescent COVID-19.

The chain links TRBV28 to TRBJ1-2; weak D call: TRBD1 (5 bases). The CDR3 has 12 amino acids. The V end was cut by 4 bases, the J end by 4 bases, with 7 bases between. From germline, CDR1 is MDHEN and CDR2 SYDVKM. The CDR3 region has the DNA TGTGCCAGCAGTTACGACAGCTATGGCTACACCTTC. It is translated as CASSYDSYGYTF.

The rearrangement joins TRBV11-2 to TRBJ2-2, with a weak D call TRBD2 (5 bases). The CDR3 length is 16 residues. Between the trimmed V and J ends, which lost 5 bases and 4 bases, there was a span of 17 bases. Germline-derived CDR1 and CDR2 are SGHAT and FQNNGV. This chain's CDR3 is CASSPGILVTTGELFF. The CDR3 bases are TGTGCCAGCAGCCCGGGGATACTAGTTACCACCGGGGAGCTGTTTTTT.

The chain has TRBV19 and TRBJ2-3, with 7 bases identical to TRBD1. The germline V gene has CDR1 LNHDA and CDR2 SQIVND (reference sequence). The CDR3 runs to 14 residues. V lost 3 bases and J lost 4; bases outside the gene matches: 4. CDR3 bases: TGTGCCAGTAGTATGGTGACAGGGCCAGATACGCAGTATTTT. Protein: CASSMVTGPDTQYF.

This clone was seen a single time. This chain uses TRBV30 with TRBJ2-5; tentative D call: TRBD1 (5 bases). The CDR3 is 14 amino acids. The germline gives CDR1 GTSNPN, CDR2 SVGIG (reference sequence). V was cut by 4 bases and J by 5 bases, with 17 bases left in between. The CDR3, as DNA: TGTGCCTGGATTCGACGCGACAGTTGGGAGACCCAGTACTTC. Encoded protein: CAWIRRDSWETQYF. Full variable domain (rest looked up from reference TRBV30 and TRBJ2-5): SQTIHQWPATLVQPVGSPLSLECTVEGTSNPNLYWYRQAAGRGLQLLFYSVGIGQISSEVPQNLSASRPQDRQFILSSKKLLLSDSGFYLCAWIRRDSWETQYFGPGTRLLVL.

In nucleotides, the CDR3 is TGTGCCAGCAGTCCCAGGGGAAACGAAGCTTTCTTT. Protein sequence: CASSPRGNEAFF. This chain uses TRBV12-3 or TRBV12-4 with TRBJ1-1; possible D gene TRBD1, 6 bases. The CDR3 is 12 residues long. Trimming took 5 bases from V and 8 from J, leaving 12 bases between them.

This chain links TRBV3-1 (or the pseudogene TRBV3-2) with TRBJ2-2; tentatively, D is TRBD2 (6 bases). V was shortened by 0 bases and J by 5 bases, with 10 bases between the two germline ends. The CDR3 is 15 residues long. Germline V CDR1 and CDR2: LGHDT, YNNKEL (reference sequence). CDR3: CASSQEGLFTGELFF. DNA of the CDR3: TGTGCCAGCAGCCAAGAGGGACTTTTTACCGGGGAGCTGTTTTTT.

The rearrangement uses TRBV6-5 and TRBJ2-3; 7 positions agree with TRBD1. In germline, CDR1 is MNHEY, CDR2 SVGAGI. There are 14 residues in the CDR3. Trimming removed 6 bases from V and 2 bases from J; junction bases left unmatched: 5. DNA for the CDR3: TGTGCCAGCAGCTACAGGGGAACCACAGATACGCAGTATTTT. Translating it yields CASSYRGTTDTQYF.

The rearrangement joins TRBV14 to TRBJ2-7; 10 bases are a match to TRBD2. Germline V gene sequence: CDR1 SGHDN, CDR2 FVKESK. V trimming: 3 bases; J trimming: 6 bases; junction bases outside the gene matches: 8. This CDR3 has 15 residues. In nucleotides, the CDR3 is TGTGCCAGCAGCCAGTACCTAGCGGGAGCACGCGAGCAGTACTTC. Amino acid sequence: CASSQYLAGAREQYF.

The rearrangement joins TRBV19 to TRBJ1-4, with 7 bases aligning to TRBD1. V dropped 5 bases and J dropped 4; count of bases not matched to a gene: 4. The CDR3 totals 14 residues. CDR1 and CDR2 (germline): LNHDA, SQIVND (reference sequence). The CDR3 sequence is CASSGWDSNEKLFF. The CDR3 nucleotides read TGTGCCAGTAGTGGGTGGGACAGTAATGAAAAACTGTTTTTT.

This sequence joins TRBV21-1 and TRBJ1-4; the DNA was not compared with TRBD1, the D call given in the table. TRBV21-1 is given as a pseudogene. The CDR3 loop spans 15 amino acids. Here the CDR3 reads CASSKEGRGNEKLFF. Here the CDR3 DNA reads TGTGCCAGCAGCAAAGAAGGCAGGGGCAACGAAAAACTGTTTTTT.

V and J are TRBV19 and TRBJ1-5; no clear D gene. V gave up 7 bases and J gave up 5 bases, with 12 bases separating them. Germline assignment: CDR1 LNHDA and CDR2 SQIVND (reference sequence). CDR3 length: 13 amino acids. The CDR3 sequence: CASTPGPDQPQHF. CDR3 DNA: TGTGCCAGTACCCCCGGTCCTGATCAGCCCCAGCATTTT.

The gene calls are TRBV2 and TRBJ2-1; 7 positions match TRBD1. Germline V lookup: CDR1 SNHLY, CDR2 FYNNEI. The ends lost 6 bases at V and 8 bases at J; junction bases unmatched: 10. CDR3 size: 14 residues. CDR3 sequence reads: CASSTGTVLYEQFF. The CDR3 bases are TGTGCCAGCAGCACCGGGACAGTACTTTATGAGCAGTTCTTC.

V and J are TRBV18 and TRBJ2-3, with TRBD2 identical over 11 bases. The CDR3 length is 15 residues. Trimming at V came to 7 bases and at J to 3 bases, leaving 6 bases not matched to a gene. Germline V gives CDR1 KGHSH, CDR2 LQKENI. CDR3 sequence reads: CASFPTSGGTDTQYF. The CDR3 DNA reads as TGTGCCAGCTTTCCAACTAGCGGGGGAACAGATACGCAGTATTTT.

The chain uses TRBV28 and TRBJ1-5, with D unresolved. The CDR3 covers 12 residues. CDR1 is MDHEN and CDR2 is SYDVKM in the germline V gene. The V gene lost 7 bases and the J gene lost 5 bases, with 9 bases spanning the gap. The CDR3 here is CASTSLHQPQHF. Here the CDR3 DNA reads TGTGCCAGCACCTCTCTTCATCAGCCCCAGCATTTT.

In DNA, the CDR3 is TGTGCCAGCAGGGAGGGGGGGACTAATGAAAAACTGTTTTTT. It yields the protein CASREGGTNEKLFF. This sequence joins TRBV28 and TRBJ1-4, with TRBD1 as a possible D gene (6 bases). Germline V lookup: CDR1 MDHEN, CDR2 SYDVKM. CDR3 length: 14 residues. The V gene lost 6 bases and the J gene lost 2 bases, with 10 bases spanning the gap.

The CDR3 DNA sequence: TGTGCCAGCAGCTCCTCAGGGGGCCGCCAGCCCCAGCATTTT. This translates into CASSSSGGRQPQHF. The chain joins TRBV5-5 to TRBJ1-5; TRBD1 aligns across 8 bases. Germline-derived CDR1 and CDR2 are SGHKS and YYEKEE (reference sequence). J lost 7 bases, V lost 3 bases, and 6 bases had no gene match. The CDR3 extends over 14 amino acids.

The chain carries TRBV18 and TRBJ1-2, with 8 positions matching TRBD1. The junction had 2 bases not matched to a gene; V was cut back by 5 bases and J by 3 bases. CDR1 and CDR2 (germline): KGHSH, LQKENI. This CDR3 contains 13 residues. CDR3 DNA sequence: TGTGCCAGCTCAACAGGGGGAGACTATGGCTACACCTTC. Its translation: CASSTGGDYGYTF.

This sequence joins TRBV7-9 and TRBJ2-7, with 8 bases matching TRBD1. CDR3 length equals 15 residues. CDR1 and CDR2 from the germline V gene are SEHNR and FQNEAQ (reference sequence). With V trimmed by 3 bases and J by 2 bases, 6 bases remained unmatched. DNA of the CDR3: TGTGCCAGCAGCTTCCCGGACAGGGCCCCCTACGAGCAGTACTTC. It codes for CASSFPDRAPYEQYF.

The genes are TRBV5-4 and TRBJ2-5; no clear D gene. The CDR3 consists of 14 residues. V gave up 2 bases and J gave up 3 bases, with 11 bases separating them. Germline V CDR1 and CDR2: SGHNT, YYREEE (reference sequence). The CDR3 reads CASSFAAREETQYF. For the CDR3, the DNA is TGTGCCAGCAGCTTTGCGGCAAGAGAAGAGACCCAGTACTTC.

Note on this clone: Other DNA variants within this sample encode the same CDR3. V and J are TRBV9 and TRBJ1-5; the D gene is possibly TRBD1 (5 bases). The V and J ends lost 0 bases and 4 bases respectively, with 8 bases between them. The V gene's germline CDR1 is SGDLS and CDR2 YYNGEE. This CDR3 has 14 amino acids. The CDR3 reads CASSVGQGNQPQHF. In DNA, the CDR3 is TGTGCCAGCAGCGTAGGCCAGGGAAATCAGCCCCAGCATTTT.

The chain is built from TRBV28 and TRBJ1-5, with D perhaps matching TRBD1 (6 bases). The V gene's germline CDR1 is MDHEN and CDR2 SYDVKM. V lost 8 bases and J lost 4, with 18 bases in between. The CDR3 covers 15 residues. The CDR3 region has the DNA TGTGCCAGCTCGGTTAGGGGACACCGAAATCAGCCCCAGCATTTT. It codes for CASSVRGHRNQPQHF.